The 10 T cell receptor beta chains reported below all come from one sample, sequenced in a study of identical twins. TCRdb re-called the 5' RACE reads through MiXCR, storing one row per CDR3 protein. The sample has roughly 280,000 distinct CDR3 sequences, roughly 9% seen once. A further study also used this sample, focusing on yellow fever vaccine responses in identical twins.

Input material: CD8+ T cells sorted from blood. These receptor sequences come from a woman aged 18 to 35 in good health.

This clonotype was found a few times. The CDR3 reads CATSDSGTGAWEQYF. The CDR3 nucleotides read TGTGCCACCAGTGACTCCGGGACAGGGGCCTGGGAGCAGTACTTC. This chain connects TRBV24-1 to TRBJ2-7, with 10 bases lining up with TRBD1. There are 15 residues in the CDR3. CDR1 and CDR2 from the germline V gene are KGHDR and SFDVKD. The V gene end was trimmed by 4 bases and the J gene end by 7 bases; junction bases not matched to a gene: 9.

This clonotype was recorded many times. The rearrangement joins TRBV5-1 to TRBJ1-2; 7 bases match TRBD1. CDR1 is SGHRS and CDR2 is YFSETQ in the germline V gene. The V and J ends lost 2 bases and 13 bases, in that order; junction bases with no gene match: 11. CDR3 length: 13 residues. The CDR3 here is CASSFTTGYGGTF. DNA for the CDR3: TGCGCCAGCAGCTTCACGACAGGGTACGGGGGCACCTTC.

In its sample, this clonotype was seen many times. V usage is TRBV4-3 and J usage is TRBJ2-7; D not resolved. This CDR3 contains 15 residues. Germline-derived CDR1 and CDR2 are LGHNA and YSLEER. V shed 0 bases and J shed 4 bases, with 13 bases lying between them. CDR3 in amino acids: CASSQDRMTPYEQYF. CDR3 DNA: TGCGCCAGCAGCCAAGATCGCATGACCCCTTACGAGCAGTACTTC.

This clonotype came up a few times. V usage is TRBV11-2 and J usage is TRBJ2-5, with no clear D. With 2 bases removed from V and 3 bases from J, the gap between germline ends came to 16 bases. The CDR3 loop spans 16 amino acids. The germline V gene has CDR1 SGHAT and CDR2 FQNNGV. The CDR3 nucleotides are TGTGCCAGCAGCTTAAGTGGTCACTCCGCCAAAGAGACCCAGTACTTC. This sequence encodes CASSLSGHSAKETQYF.

CDR3: CASSSPQPDTGLGLSVPGANVLTF. The CDR3 bases are TGTGCCAGCAGCTCACCACAGCCCGATACAGGGTTGGGTTTAAGTGTGCCTGGGGCCAACGTCCTGACTTTC. The rearrangement links TRBV7-1 to TRBJ2-6, with a tentative D call TRBD1 (6 bases). Being an ORF, TRBV7-1 has a function that is uncertain. CDR3 length: 24 amino acids. V lost 2 bases and J 2 bases, leaving 34 bases between the germline ends.

On this clonotype: The germline gene is not matched at one end of the junction; a read error may be the cause. V gene TRBV27 combines with J gene TRBJ2-1; D ambiguous. Germline V gives CDR1 MNHEY, CDR2 SMNVEV (reference sequence). This CDR3 has 13 residues. CDR3 coding DNA: TGTGCCAGCAGCTTATACGGGCTTATGGGGCAGTTCTTC. It specifies CASSLYGLMGQFF.

The chain recombines TRBV7-9 with TRBJ2-5; TRBD2 agrees at 8 bases. Per germline, CDR1 SEHNR and CDR2 FQNEAQ (reference sequence). Trimming removed 5 bases from V and 1 base from J; junction bases left unmatched: 3. The CDR3 is made up of 14 amino acids. As DNA, the CDR3 is TGTGCCAGCAGCATCCGGGAGGGCCAAGAGACCCAGTACTTC. It is translated as CASSIREGQETQYF. The complete variable domain, with remaining parts taken from reference TRBV7-9 and TRBJ2-5, reads DTGVSQNPRHKITKRGQNVTFRCDPISEHNRLYWYRQTLGQGPEFLTYFQNEAQLEKSRLLSDRFSAERPKGSFSTLEIQRTEQGDSAMYLCASSIREGQETQYFGPGTRLLVL.

CDR3 sequence: CASSQAILDEQFF. The CDR3 DNA is TGCGCCAGCAGCCAAGCTATCTTGGATGAGCAGTTCTTC. The V gene is TRBV4-3, the J gene TRBJ2-1; D is undetermined. Per germline, CDR1 LGHNA and CDR2 YSLEER. The V end lost 1 base, the J end lost 8 bases, and 9 bases lay between the germline ends. This CDR3 spans 13 amino acids.

This clonotype was seen at least ten times. This chain uses TRBV11-2 with TRBJ2-1; maybe TRBD1 (6 bases). Looked up from germline, CDR1 is SGHAT and CDR2 is FQNNGV. The CDR3 is made up of 15 amino acids. V was pared by 6 bases and J by 4 bases, with 16 bases between. This CDR3 is CASRPQGLLYNEQFF. CDR3 sequence (DNA): TGTGCCAGCAGACCACAGGGCCTTCTTTACAATGAGCAGTTCTTC. The variable domain in full, completed from reference TRBV11-2 and TRBJ2-1, reads EAGVAQSPRYKIIEKRQSVAFWCNPISGHATLYWYQQILGQGPKLLIQFQNNGVVDDSQLPKDRFSAERLKGVDSTLKIQPAKLEDSAVYLCASRPQGLLYNEQFFGPGTRLTVL.

Notes on this clonotype: The DNA is left out, because the CDR3 cannot be placed on it with certainty; the CDR3 is given as TCRdb lists it. This sequence joins TRBV6-2 or TRBV6-3 and TRBJ2-3; the tabulated D call, TRBD2, remains unverified against the DNA. Germline V CDR1 and CDR2: MNHEY, SVGEGT. The CDR3 sequence runs 17 residues, both termini included. The CDR3 reads CASSSSLAGVSTDTQYF.